The clone carrying this T cell receptor (beta chain) was observed a few times. The CDR3 consists of 15 residues. Germline V gives CDR1 LNHNV, CDR2 YYDKDF (reference sequence). The J segment lost 5 bases and the V segment lost 7 bases, leaving 8 bases of the junction unmatched. The record originates from a study of blood T cell repertoires in COVID-19. About the research overall: Acute and convalescent COVID-19 samples came from the United States, Italy and Spain.

Generated by immunoSEQ multiplex PCR, the TCRdb table keeps only in-frame clones and is missing some. Of 390,000 or so clones listed, around four fifths are singletons. Ages ranged from roughly 18 to 100 years, with residence in some 25 US areas. Each participant's cohort was designated according to participant-reported clinical history. Sequenced: PBMCs or T cells enriched from blood (not recorded which). The sequence derives from a woman in her forties or fifties who had recovered from COVID-19. The rearrangement links TRBV15 to TRBJ2-5, with TRBD2 matching over 12 bases. CDR3 amino acids: CATKEGLAGLETQYF. CDR3 DNA: TGTGCCACCAAAGAGGGACTAGCGGGTTTGGAGACCCAGTACTTC.